This passage covers 25 T cell receptor beta chains from one sample sequenced in a study of blood T cells in healthy people across ages. A J-beta primer mix and a sample-barcoded 5' primer were used in a second PCR of about 7 to 12 cycles. In TCRdb, the 5' RACE reads were re-called with MiXCR into one record per CDR3 protein. Here the sample spans some 880,000 distinct CDR3 sequences, approximately 35% being singletons. Specimen: blood. The receptors originated from a man between 18 and 29 years old in good health.

With respect to this clonotype: This may be a read error, as it is one base from a much larger clone. The rearrangement links TRBV7-8 to TRBJ2-7; TRBD1 aligns across 9 bases. The germline gives CDR1 SGHVS, CDR2 FQNEAQ. The CDR3 spans 15 residues. CDR3 in amino acids: CASSHRQGDLYKQYF. CDR3 sequence (DNA): TGTGCCAGCAGCCACCGACAGGGGGATCTCTACAAGCAGTACTTC.

The chain links TRBV2 to TRBJ2-1; D unresolved. Germline-derived CDR1 and CDR2 are SNHLY and FYNNEI. Deletions cut 8 bases from V and 3 bases from J, with 11 bases between. CDR3 length: 13 residues. CDR3 sequence reads: CASYGGDYNEQFF. CDR3 bases: TGTGCCAGCTACGGCGGCGACTACAATGAGCAGTTCTTC. Complete variable domain (other parts from reference TRBV2 and TRBJ2-1): EPEVTQTPSHQVTQMGQEVILRCVPISNHLYFYWYRQILGQKVEFLVSFYNNEISEKSEIFDDQFSVERPDGSNFTLKIRSTKLEDSAMYFCASYGGDYNEQFFGPGTRLTVL.

This clonotype was observed at least ten times. The gene calls are TRBV20-1 and TRBJ1-5; a weak D match, TRBD1 (6 bases). This CDR3 is built from 14 residues. The V end was cut by 4 bases, the J end by 6 bases, with 16 bases between. Germline V gene data show CDR1 as DFQATT and CDR2 as SNEGSKA (reference sequence). The CDR3 region has the DNA TGCAGTGCTAAAGGGGGGGGCATGGGTCAGCCCCAGCATTTT. Its translation is CSAKGGGMGQPQHF.

This clonotype appeared once. The chain employs TRBV10-3 and TRBJ2-1, with 10 bases lining up with TRBD1. Unmatched junction bases numbered 5, after V lost 2 bases and J lost 13 bases. The CDR3 sequence is 13 residues long. CDR1 is ENHRY, CDR2 SYGVKD, per germline. The CDR3 coding sequence is TGTGCCATCAGTGAGGGGACAGGGGCGACCCAGTTCTTC. It is translated as CAISEGTGATQFF.

V gene TRBV6-2 or TRBV6-3 combines with J gene TRBJ2-1; D call uncertain. This CDR3 is 16 amino acids long. V was trimmed by 0 bases and J by 0 bases, leaving 9 bases between them. From germline, CDR1 is MNHEY and CDR2 SVGEGT. CDR3 coding DNA: TGTGCCAGCAGTTACTCGGTGGCCCTCTCCTACAATGAGCAGTTCTTC. This codes for CASSYSVALSYNEQFF.

The V and J genes are TRBV7-3 and TRBJ2-3; a possible D gene is TRBD1 (5 bases). CDR1 and CDR2 (germline): SGHTA, FQGTGA. Between the trimmed V and J ends, which lost 2 bases and 1 base, there was a span of 10 bases. CDR3 length: 15 amino acids. The CDR3 loop reads CASSLGAPGTDTQYF. Written as DNA, the CDR3 is TGTGCCAGCAGCTTAGGGGCCCCGGGCACAGATACGCAGTATTTT. Complete variable domain (other parts from reference TRBV7-3 and TRBJ2-3): GAGVSQTPSNKVTEKGKYVELRCDPISGHTALYWYRQSLGQGPEFLIYFQGTGAADDSGLPNDRFFAVRPEGSVSTLKIQRTERGDSAVYLCASSLGAPGTDTQYFGPGTRLTVL.

The J gene is TRBJ1-5, the V gene TRBV7-2; possibly TRBD1 for D (5 bases). The germline gives CDR1 SGHTA, CDR2 FQGNSA. The V end was cut by 1 base, the J end by 2 bases, with 15 bases between. The length of the CDR3 is 17 residues. For the CDR3, the DNA is TGTGCCAGCAGCTTAGGATCAGGGACCCGCGGCAATCAGCCCCAGCATTTT. Its translation is CASSLGSGTRGNQPQHF.

The V gene is TRBV5-1, the J gene TRBJ2-3; the D gene is possibly TRBD1 (6 bases). The CDR3 length is 18 residues. Germline V gene data show CDR1 as SGHRS and CDR2 as YFSETQ. V was cut by 4 bases and J by 3 bases, with 24 bases left in between. The CDR3 sequence is CASSHTSGWGQLTDTQYF. The CDR3 DNA reads TGCGCCAGCAGCCATACAAGCGGCTGGGGACAACTAACAGATACGCAGTATTTT.

The rearrangement links TRBV9 to TRBJ2-3; D uncertain. Germline V gives CDR1 SGDLS, CDR2 YYNGEE. V was cut by 0 bases and J by 0 bases, with 8 bases left in between. This CDR3 has 15 amino acids. The CDR3: CASSVGSLSTDTQYF. The CDR3 nucleotides are TGTGCCAGCAGCGTAGGGTCACTCAGCACAGATACGCAGTATTTT.

V is TRBV27 and J is TRBJ2-1; 8 bases line up with TRBD1. CDR1 is MNHEY, CDR2 SMNVEV, per germline (reference sequence). With 5 bases clipped from V and 7 bases from J, the junction kept 10 bases outside the gene matches. The CDR3 runs 15 residues. The CDR3 nucleotides read TGTGCCAGCAGTCACGGACAGGGTAAAAGGAATGAGCAGTTCTTC. It yields the protein CASSHGQGKRNEQFF.

The chain employs TRBV11-2 and TRBJ2-1, with D tentatively TRBD2 (6 bases). Germline CDR1 SGHAT, CDR2 FQNNGV. V was pared by 2 bases and J by 4 bases, with 12 bases between. CDR3 length: 15 residues. The CDR3 reads CASSLKTRLYNEQFF. The CDR3 coding sequence is TGTGCCAGCAGCTTAAAGACTAGGCTTTACAATGAGCAGTTCTTC. Supplemented by reference TRBV11-2 and TRBJ2-1, the full variable domain reads EAGVAQSPRYKIIEKRQSVAFWCNPISGHATLYWYQQILGQGPKLLIQFQNNGVVDDSQLPKDRFSAERLKGVDSTLKIQPAKLEDSAVYLCASSLKTRLYNEQFFGPGTRLTVL.

J is TRBJ1-1 and V is TRBV2; D ambiguous. Germline CDR1 reads SNHLY; CDR2 reads FYNNEI. Trimming shortened V by 6 bases and J by 4 bases, and 9 bases separated the two germline ends. CDR3 size: 12 residues. Written as DNA, the CDR3 is TGTGCCAGCAGACGGGGTTTCACTGAAGCTTTCTTT. Its protein is CASRRGFTEAFF.

CDR3 sequence: CASSQDGFGGASDTQYF. CDR3 coding DNA: TGTGCCAGCAGCCAAGATGGATTCGGGGGGGCGTCAGATACGCAGTATTTT. V is TRBV4-2 and J is TRBJ2-3, with 8 bases fitting TRBD2. The CDR3 contains 17 residues. Germline V lookup: CDR1 LGHNA, CDR2 YNFKEQ. Trimming cost V 0 bases and J 4 bases; bases outside gene matches: 9.

This chain uses TRBV29-1 with TRBJ2-2, with a weak D call TRBD1 (5 bases). This CDR3 comprises 13 residues. Germline CDR1 reads SQVTM; CDR2 reads ANQGSEA. V lost 6 bases, J lost 1 base, and 9 bases lay in between. The CDR3 region is CSVDNMNTGELFF. The DNA of the CDR3 is TGCAGCGTGGACAACATGAACACCGGGGAGCTGTTTTTT.

The rearrangement joins TRBV3-1 to TRBJ1-5; tentative D call: TRBD1 (5 bases). V lost 7 bases to trimming and J lost 0 bases, with 19 bases between them. Germline V gene lookup returns CDR1 LGHDT and CDR2 YNNKEL (reference sequence). This CDR3 is built from 17 residues. CDR3 bases: TGTGCCAGCACTCAAGGGAGGGGAGGGCCTAGCAATCAGCCCCAGCATTTT. Its protein is CASTQGRGGPSNQPQHF.

On this clonotype itself: This clone may be a read error of a much larger clone one base away. The CDR3 loop is CASSQAGMGQETQYF. Here the CDR3 DNA reads TGCGCCAGCAGCCAAGCTGGCATGGGGCAAGAGACCCAGTACTTC. V usage is TRBV4-1 and J usage is TRBJ2-5; no clear D gene. The germline V gene has CDR1 MGHRA and CDR2 YSYEKL. Trimming removed 1 base at V and 2 bases at J, with 11 bases between. The CDR3 has 15 amino acids.

This clonotype was detected a few times. V and J are TRBV9 and TRBJ1-1; D not resolved. The V and J ends lost 3 bases and 0 bases respectively, with 12 bases between them. Germline-derived CDR1 and CDR2 are SGDLS and YYNGEE. The CDR3 has 15 residues. The DNA for the CDR3 is TGTGCCAGCAGCGCGGGCGGACGAATGAACACTGAAGCTTTCTTT. It codes for CASSAGGRMNTEAFF. The entire variable domain, with the rest obtained from reference TRBV9 and TRBJ1-1, is as follows: DSGVTQTPKHLITATGQRVTLRCSPRSGDLSVYWYQQSLDQGLQFLIQYYNGEERAKGNILERFSAQQFPDLHSELNLSSLELGDSALYFCASSAGGRMNTEAFFGQGTRLTVV.

The genes are TRBV6-5 and TRBJ2-2; maybe TRBD1 (6 bases). The CDR3 is made up of 16 amino acids. Trimming stripped 2 bases from V and 0 bases from J, with 10 bases between. In germline, CDR1 is MNHEY, CDR2 SVGAGI. The chain's CDR3 is CASSYPGVSNTGELFF. The CDR3 DNA reads TGTGCCAGCAGTTACCCAGGGGTATCGAACACCGGGGAGCTGTTTTTT.

The rearrangement links TRBV28 to TRBJ2-5, with D perhaps TRBD1 or TRBD2 (5 bases each). In germline, CDR1 is MDHEN, CDR2 SYDVKM. The CDR3 runs to 15 residues. Trimming shortened V by 1 base and J by 11 bases, and 20 bases separated the two germline ends. Here the CDR3 DNA reads TGTGCCAGCAGTTTATTCGGACACGACGGGAATGAGCAGTACTTC. The encoded protein is CASSLFGHDGNEQYF.

This clonotype occurred many times. The chain recombines TRBV12-3 or TRBV12-4 with TRBJ2-1; tentatively, D is TRBD2 (6 bases). This CDR3 comprises 14 residues. V lost 5 bases, J lost 6 bases, and 14 bases lay in between. Here the CDR3 reads CASSRSGESNEQFF. The CDR3, as DNA: TGTGCCAGCAGTCGATCGGGGGAATCCAATGAGCAGTTCTTC.

This clonotype has a count of ten or more. The J gene is TRBJ2-7, the V gene TRBV5-1, with TRBD2 as a possible D gene (6 bases). Germline V lookup: CDR1 SGHRS, CDR2 YFSETQ. Trimming pared 3 bases from V and 3 bases from J, leaving 10 bases between. The CDR3 totals 13 residues. CDR3 in amino acids: CASSWGLNYEQYF. The CDR3 DNA is TGCGCCAGCAGCTGGGGACTTAACTACGAGCAGTACTTC.

The DNA of the CDR3 is TGTGCCAGCAGCACGGACAGGGTGGATGGCTACACCTTC. Amino acids: CASSTDRVDGYTF. V is TRBV27 and J is TRBJ1-2; 8 nucleotides match TRBD1. The CDR3 runs 13 residues. V shed 6 bases, J shed 6 bases, and the junction held 6 bases outside the gene matches. Per germline, CDR1 MNHEY and CDR2 SMNVEV (reference sequence).

This clonotype was seen only a few times. This chain uses TRBV20-1 with TRBJ2-5; possible D gene TRBD2, 5 bases. Between the trimmed V and J ends, which lost 2 bases and 1 base, there was a span of 20 bases. CDR1 is DFQATT, CDR2 SNEGSKA, per germline (reference sequence). This CDR3 has 17 amino acids. The CDR3 bases are TGCAGTGCTAGACTAATACGGGGTATTACGGGCCAAGAGACCCAGTACTTC. It is translated as CSARLIRGITGQETQYF.

This rearrangement joins TRBV6-1 to TRBJ2-2, with a tentative D call TRBD1 (6 bases). V gave up 5 bases and J gave up 6 bases, with 22 bases separating them. The V gene's germline CDR1 is MNHNS and CDR2 SASEGT. The CDR3 sequence is 17 residues long. The CDR3 DNA follows: TGTGCCAGCAGTCGATCACCGGGACACCTAGGGTCCGGGGAGCTGTTTTTT. Its protein is CASSRSPGHLGSGELFF.

This chain connects TRBV20-1 to TRBJ1-5, with a tentative D call TRBD1 (5 bases). The V gene's germline CDR1 is DFQATT and CDR2 SNEGSKA (reference sequence). This CDR3 has 14 amino acids. Between the trimmed V and J ends, which lost 4 bases and 6 bases, there was a span of 16 bases. The CDR3 loop is CSATPDSPSQPQHF. Here the CDR3 DNA reads TGCAGTGCTACTCCAGACAGTCCGTCTCAGCCCCAGCATTTT.